Following are 28 T cell receptor beta chains from one sample sequenced in a study of cytomegalovirus exposure and HLA in healthy donors. In the PCR, 60 Vbeta and 13 Jbeta primers were used. Method: immunoSEQ multiplex PCR; TCRdb's copy keeps in-frame clones and lacks some. The repertoire includes about 110,000 clones, just under 80% of them detected once, and around 1.2% sits in the top ten. Material for sequencing was PBMCs. The source of these receptors is a man aged 25-45 years in good health and CMV-seronegative.

This clone was seen only a few times. The genes are TRBV10-3 and TRBJ1-1; 9 bases match TRBD1. This CDR3 spans 16 amino acids. V lost 2 bases to trimming and J lost 1 base; unmatched junction nucleotides: 5. Germline-derived CDR1 and CDR2 are ENHRY and SYGVKD. The CDR3 nucleotides read TGTGCCATCAGTGAGGGATACAGGGGGCAGAACACTGAAGCTTTCTTT. It encodes CAISEGYRGQNTEAFF.

This clone was counted only a few times. CDR3 in amino acids: CASTRLGAPTDTQYF. CDR3 nucleotide sequence: TGTGCCAGCACCCGCTTGGGGGCCCCCACAGATACGCAGTATTTT. This sequence joins TRBV6-5 and TRBJ2-3, with D perhaps TRBD1 (6 bases). Germline lookup yields CDR1 MNHEY and CDR2 SVGAGI. Trimming left V 7 bases short and J 2 bases short, with 16 bases between. The CDR3 is 15 amino acids.

This clone was recorded only once. The chain recombines TRBV4-1 with TRBJ2-3; D unclear. The CDR3 runs 14 residues. CDR1 is MGHRA, CDR2 YSYEKL, per germline. Trimming pared 0 bases from V and 3 bases from J, leaving 7 bases between. As DNA, the CDR3 is TGCGCCAGCAGCCAAGATGGAGAAACAGATACGCAGTATTTT. As protein: CASSQDGETDTQYF.

The gene calls are TRBV6-5 and TRBJ2-2; D may be TRBD2 (5 bases). V was clipped by 7 bases and J by 2 bases, with 14 bases between them. The germline CDR1 and CDR2 sequences are MNHEY and SVGAGI. The CDR3 length is 15 residues. This CDR3 is CASTKGEQNTGELFF. In nucleotides, the CDR3 is TGTGCCAGCACTAAGGGAGAGCAAAACACCGGGGAGCTGTTTTTT.

This rearrangement joins TRBV29-1 to TRBJ2-7; D is undetermined. CDR3 length equals 13 residues. CDR1 and CDR2 from the germline V gene are SQVTM and ANQGSEA. Trimming left V 4 bases short and J 6 bases short, with 16 bases between. CDR3 sequence (DNA): TGCAGCGTTGGTCAGCTGCTCCCGGGCGAGCAGTACTTC. It translates to CSVGQLLPGEQYF.

This clone was picked up one time. The chain has TRBV19 and TRBJ2-7; TRBD2 is a possible D gene (6 bases). Trimming removed 5 bases at V and 5 bases at J, with 19 bases between. Germline CDR1 LNHDA, CDR2 SQIVND (reference sequence). The CDR3 is made up of 15 amino acids. CDR3 residues: CASSLRDSDLDEQYF. CDR3 sequence (DNA): TGTGCCAGTAGTCTCCGGGACTCAGATTTGGACGAGCAGTACTTC.

This clone was found once. The V call is TRBV7-2, the J call TRBJ1-5, with TRBD1 as a possible D gene (6 bases). The germline V gene encodes CDR1 SGHTA and CDR2 FQGNSA. CDR3 size: 14 residues. V shed 7 bases and J shed 3 bases, with 13 bases lying between them. The CDR3 DNA is TGTGCCAGCACCGAGACAGGACCCAATCAGCCCCAGCATTTT. Encoded protein: CASTETGPNQPQHF.

The chain has TRBV11-2 and TRBJ1-1; D possibly corresponds to TRBD1 (6 bases). This CDR3 is 14 amino acids long. The ends were cut back, 7 bases at V and 5 bases at J, with 17 bases in the middle. Per germline, CDR1 SGHAT and CDR2 FQNNGV. CDR3 amino acids: CASTNGGRRTEAFF. In nucleotides, the CDR3 is TGTGCCAGCACTAATGGGGGCCGACGTACTGAAGCTTTCTTT.

The rearrangement joins TRBV27 to TRBJ2-1, with 8 bases matching TRBD2. Germline V CDR1 and CDR2: MNHEY, SMNVEV (reference sequence). The CDR3 consists of 17 residues. J lost 5 bases, V lost 4 bases, and 13 bases had no gene match. The CDR3, as DNA: TGTGCCAGCAGTTCCCCTGCCCGACTAGCGTTCAACAATGAGCAGTTCTTC. It is translated as CASSSPARLAFNNEQFF.

The gene calls are TRBV7-9 and TRBJ1-4, with 9 bases that match TRBD1. This CDR3 is built from 14 residues. The V gene's germline CDR1 is SEHNR and CDR2 FQNEAQ (reference sequence). With 5 bases clipped from V and 5 bases from J, the junction kept 3 bases outside the gene matches. The CDR3 loop is CASSPGQGNEKLFF. The CDR3 DNA follows: TGTGCCAGCAGCCCGGGACAGGGCAATGAAAAACTGTTTTTT.

V gene TRBV11-2 combines with J gene TRBJ2-7; the match to TRBD2 covers 8 bases. The CDR3 sequence is 16 residues long. J was trimmed by 4 bases and V by 5 bases; bases with no gene match: 13. Per germline, CDR1 SGHAT and CDR2 FQNNGV. The CDR3, as DNA: TGTGCCAGCAGCCTTAGGGTCCAGCGGGAGAAATACGAGCAGTACTTC. It is translated as CASSLRVQREKYEQYF.

This clone was recorded once. The rearrangement links TRBV6-5 to TRBJ1-2; no firm D call. V lost 6 bases and J lost 6, with 8 bases in between. The CDR3 is 11 residues long. Germline V gives CDR1 MNHEY, CDR2 SVGAGI. The CDR3 region has the DNA TGTGCCAGCAGCGCACTCGATGGCTACACCTTC. The encoded protein is CASSALDGYTF.

The genes are TRBV27 and TRBJ1-5; TRBD1 matches 9 bases. The J segment lost 3 bases and the V segment lost 6 bases, leaving 18 bases of the junction unmatched. CDR3 length equals 19 residues. Germline CDR1 reads MNHEY; CDR2 reads SMNVEV (reference sequence). DNA for the CDR3: TGTGCCAGCAGAAAAAGCGGGGTACCGGGACAGGGAATCAATCAGCCCCAGCATTTT. This translates into CASRKSGVPGQGINQPQHF.

The chain links TRBV5-4 to TRBJ2-5; TRBD1 matches at 8 bases. The J call may be mistaken, given a closer DNA end match to TRBJ2-7. The CDR3 contains 16 residues. Germline lookup yields CDR1 SGHNT and CDR2 YYREEE (reference sequence). CDR3 nucleotide sequence: TGTGCCAGCAGCTTGGGACCGGACAGGGAAGGCTACGAGCAGTACTTC. This translates into CASSLGPDREGYEQYF.

The V and J genes are TRBV6-1 and TRBJ1-5; D remains unclear. V shed 2 bases and J shed 5 bases, with 10 bases lying between them. Germline V gives CDR1 MNHNS, CDR2 SASEGT. The CDR3 is made up of 14 amino acids. CDR3 sequence (DNA): TGTGCCAGCAGTGAAATCCGGGAAGATCAGCCCCAGCATTTT. Amino acid sequence: CASSEIREDQPQHF.

The J gene is TRBJ2-1, the V gene TRBV7-8, with 7 bases lining up with TRBD2. The V gene's germline CDR1 is SGHVS and CDR2 FQNEAQ. With 5 bases clipped from V and 8 bases from J, the junction kept 12 bases outside the gene matches. This CDR3 region has 15 residues. CDR3 DNA sequence: TGTGCCAGCAGCGCTTCCGGGACTACCGATGATGAGCAGTTCTTC. This gives the protein CASSASGTTDDEQFF.

V usage is TRBV27 and J usage is TRBJ2-2, with 8 bases aligning to TRBD1. Per the germline V gene, CDR1 is MNHEY and CDR2 is SMNVEV (reference sequence). The CDR3 extends over 15 amino acids. Unmatched junction bases numbered 4, after V lost 2 bases and J lost 5 bases. The CDR3 DNA reads TGTGCCAGCAGTTTACGGACAGGGCAAACCGGGGAGCTGTTTTTT. Translation gives CASSLRTGQTGELFF.

The chain couples TRBV6-1 to TRBJ1-1; D might be TRBD1 (5 bases). In germline, CDR1 is MNHNS, CDR2 SASEGT. The CDR3 sequence is 11 residues long. The V and J ends lost 8 bases and 1 base respectively, with 5 bases between them. The CDR3 coding sequence is TGTGCCAGCCAGGGGAACACTGAAGCTTTCTTT. Translating it yields CASQGNTEAFF.

This chain joins TRBV13 and TRBJ2-7, with TRBD2 as a possible D gene (6 bases). V was pared by 4 bases and J by 2 bases, with 15 bases between. Germline loops: CDR1 PRHDT, CDR2 FYEKMQ (reference sequence). The CDR3 covers 15 residues. The CDR3 protein is CASSSTGTRAYEQYF. The CDR3, as DNA: TGTGCCAGCAGCTCGACCGGGACTCGTGCCTACGAGCAGTACTTC. Together with reference TRBV13 and TRBJ2-7, the CDR3 gives the full variable domain: AAGVIQSPRHLIKEKRETATLKCYPIPRHDTVYWYQQGPGQDPQFLISFYEKMQSDKGSIPDRFSAQQFSDYHSELNMSSLELGDSALYFCASSSTGTRAYEQYFGPGTRLTVT.

Remarks on this clone: Other nucleotide sequences from this sample produce the same CDR3. The J gene is TRBJ1-3, the V gene TRBV2; D call uncertain. V was shortened by 0 bases and J by 4 bases, with 10 bases between the two germline ends. Germline CDR1 is SNHLY and CDR2 is FYNNEI. The CDR3 totals 15 residues. This chain's CDR3 is CASSEAPGSGNTIYF. CDR3 DNA: TGTGCCAGCAGTGAAGCGCCAGGCTCCGGAAACACCATATATTTT.

V gene TRBV27 combines with J gene TRBJ2-5; tentatively, D is TRBD2 (6 bases). The length of the CDR3 is 16 residues. Germline CDR1 is MNHEY and CDR2 is SMNVEV (reference sequence). The V and J ends lost 2 bases and 4 bases respectively, with 17 bases between them. The CDR3 is CASSLGQGDLRETQYF. The DNA of the CDR3 is TGTGCCAGCAGTTTAGGGCAAGGGGACTTGAGAGAGACCCAGTACTTC.

This clone came up a few times. The chain carries TRBV10-1 and TRBJ2-7; possible D gene TRBD2, 6 bases. CDR1 is WNHNN, CDR2 SYGVQD, per germline (reference sequence). The V gene lost 5 bases and the J gene lost 3 bases, with 11 bases spanning the gap. CDR3 length: 13 residues. The DNA of the CDR3 is TGCGCCAGCAGTCCGGGACTGAACTACGAGCAGTACTTC. Translated: CASSPGLNYEQYF.

This chain uses TRBV5-1 with TRBJ2-1; D uncertain. This CDR3 has 12 residues. With 0 bases removed from V and 10 bases from J, the gap between germline ends came to 8 bases. Germline assignment: CDR1 SGHRS and CDR2 YFSETQ. CDR3 bases: TGCGCCAGCAGCTTGGTCGAACAGGAGCAGTTCTTC. Translation gives CASSLVEQEQFF.

The V gene is TRBV7-9, the J gene TRBJ1-4; D perhaps matches TRBD1 (5 bases). Per germline, CDR1 SEHNR and CDR2 FQNEAQ (reference sequence). V shed 8 bases and J shed 0 bases, with 7 bases lying between them. The CDR3 loop spans 13 amino acids. The CDR3 DNA sequence: TGTGCCAGCGGGGGGGCAACTAATGAAAAACTGTTTTTT. Translating it yields CASGGATNEKLFF.

The chain is built from TRBV27 and TRBJ1-6; no definite D call. This CDR3 has 13 amino acids. Trimming shortened V by 0 bases and J by 8 bases, and 5 bases separated the two germline ends. Per germline, CDR1 MNHEY and CDR2 SMNVEV (reference sequence). The CDR3 nucleotides read TGTGCCAGCAGTTTATCCGGGGATTCACCCCTCCACTTT. Protein product: CASSLSGDSPLHF.

This chain joins TRBV4-3 and TRBJ1-1; weak D call: TRBD1 (6 bases). Trimming shortened V by 6 bases and J by 4 bases, and 18 bases separated the two germline ends. In germline, CDR1 is LGHNA, CDR2 YSLEER. This CDR3 comprises 15 residues. The chain's CDR3 is CASRQGGMGGTEAFF. The DNA for the CDR3 is TGCGCCAGCAGACAGGGAGGGATGGGCGGCACTGAAGCTTTCTTT.

This rearrangement joins TRBV29-1 to TRBJ1-2; D might be TRBD1 (6 bases). The CDR3 extends over 12 amino acids. Germline V gives CDR1 SQVTM, CDR2 ANQGSEA. V lost 5 bases, J lost 4 bases, and 11 bases lay in between. In nucleotides, the CDR3 is TGCAGCGTTTACCGGGACATCTATGGCTACACCTTC. Its protein product is CSVYRDIYGYTF.

This chain joins TRBV30 and TRBJ2-6; TRBD1 matches 9 bases. The germline V gene has CDR1 GTSNPN and CDR2 SVGIG (reference sequence). This CDR3 comprises 17 residues. With 5 bases clipped from V and 0 bases from J, the junction kept 8 bases outside the gene matches. CDR3 in amino acids: CAWHRGQGYSGANVLTF. CDR3 sequence (DNA): TGTGCCTGGCACCGGGGACAGGGATACTCTGGGGCCAACGTCCTGACTTTC.